The entry below gives a single T cell receptor (beta chain) sequence along with its context. Profiled with immunoSEQ multiplex PCR; TCRdb holds only in-frame clones, not every one. The sample shows roughly 400,000 clones, approximately 86% of them seen only once. Germline V gene lookup returns CDR1 LNHNV and CDR2 YYDKDF (reference sequence). Trimming left V 2 bases short and J 3 bases short, with 8 bases between. This CDR3 has 14 residues. Categorization into cohorts depended on clinical history that participants reported. The source of the sample is a study of blood T cell repertoires in COVID-19. Whole-study context: Collection of acute and convalescent COVID-19 samples took place in the United States, Italy and Spain. T cells, B-cell-depleted T cells, or PBMCs provided the cDNA or gDNA that served as material.

The clonotype originates from a woman aged 40-49 years with acute COVID-19. Sample: PBMCs or T cells enriched from blood (not recorded which). The rearrangement links TRBV15 to TRBJ1-5; possible D gene TRBD1, 6 bases. The CDR3 region has the DNA TGTGCCACCAGCAGATGGGGGCTCAATCAGCCCCAGCATTTT. As protein: CATSRWGLNQPQHF.